Below, 13 T cell receptor beta chains from the same sample are listed, as sequenced in a study of early T cells in non-severe SARS-CoV-2 infection. Each CDR3 protein is one row after TCRdb ran MiXCR on the 5' RACE reads. The profile shows about 27,000 distinct CDR3 sequences, more than 4.5% of them singletons. Sequencing was done on a sample of whole blood. The receptors stem from an adult who was a healthcare worker with PCR-confirmed SARS-CoV-2 infection or an uninfected control (not recorded which).

V gene TRBV18 combines with J gene TRBJ2-1; D is uncertain. The CDR3 totals 14 residues. The V end lost 6 bases, the J end lost 1 base, and 10 bases lay between the germline ends. Germline CDR1 is KGHSH and CDR2 is LQKENI. The CDR3 coding sequence is TGTGCCAGCTCCCCCCCTGGTTCCTACAATGAGCAGTTCTTC. This encodes CASSPPGSYNEQFF.

This clonotype has just a few counts. The rearrangement joins TRBV27 to TRBJ2-1, with a possible D match to TRBD2 (5 bases). CDR1 is MNHEY, CDR2 SMNVEV, per germline (reference sequence). Trimming pared 5 bases from V and 6 bases from J, leaving 8 bases between. The CDR3 runs 12 residues. In DNA form, the CDR3 reads TGTGCCAGCAGTGACGGGGTCAATGAGCAGTTCTTC. Residues: CASSDGVNEQFF.

The chain is built from TRBV15 and TRBJ2-1; 10 nucleotides agree with TRBD2. After removal of 0 bases from V and 5 bases from J, the junction contained 13 bases not matched to a gene. Looked up from germline, CDR1 is LNHNV and CDR2 is YYDKDF (reference sequence). CDR3 length: 19 amino acids. Here the CDR3 DNA reads TGTGCCACCAGCAGAGATATCCCTAGAAGCGGGAGGGGTCACAATGAGCAGTTCTTC. It codes for CATSRDIPRSGRGHNEQFF.

V is TRBV19 and J is TRBJ2-4, with TRBD2 as a possible D gene (5 bases). The CDR3 runs 20 residues. V lost 0 bases, J lost 0 bases, and 21 bases lay in between. Germline V gives CDR1 LNHDA, CDR2 SQIVND (reference sequence). The CDR3 spells CASSIDLSRGRMLAKNIQYF. The CDR3 DNA reads TGTGCCAGTAGTATAGATCTTAGTCGTGGGAGAATGCTAGCCAAAAACATTCAGTACTTC. The full variable domain, completed using reference TRBV19 and TRBJ2-4, is DGGITQSPKYLFRKEGQNVTLSCEQNLNHDAMYWYRQDPGQGLRLIYYSQIVNDFQKGDIAEGYSVSREKKESFPLTVTSAQKNPTAFYLCASSIDLSRGRMLAKNIQYFGAGTRLSVL.

The chain has TRBV30 and TRBJ2-7; 7 bases match TRBD2. The CDR3 sequence is 14 residues long. After removal of 6 bases from V and 4 bases from J, the junction contained 12 bases not matched to a gene. CDR1 is GTSNPN and CDR2 is SVGIG in the germline V gene (reference sequence). The DNA for the CDR3 is TGTGCCTGTTCACGGGGTAGCGGGTCGTACGAGCAGTACTTC. Encoded protein: CACSRGSGSYEQYF.

This clonotype was observed a handful of times. The chain carries TRBV6-2 or TRBV6-3 and TRBJ2-7; TRBD1 is a possible D gene (5 bases). V was cut by 2 bases and J by 6 bases, with 17 bases left in between. This CDR3 contains 15 residues. Germline V gives CDR1 MNHEY, CDR2 SVGEGT. The CDR3: CASSYNWGSNGEQYF. The DNA for the CDR3 is TGTGCCAGCAGTTACAATTGGGGCAGTAATGGCGAGCAGTACTTC.

There are many counts of this clonotype. The chain joins TRBV11-2 to TRBJ2-3, with 8 bases identical to TRBD2. Germline CDR1 is SGHAT and CDR2 is FQNNGV. V was pared by 1 base and J by 3 bases, with 9 bases of the junction left unmatched. There are 17 residues in the CDR3. The CDR3 sequence is CASSLGTSGGLTDTQYF. In DNA, the CDR3 is TGTGCCAGCAGCTTAGGCACCAGCGGGGGATTAACAGATACGCAGTATTTT.

In this sample, this clonotype turned up a few times. This chain uses TRBV30 with TRBJ1-1, with D unclear. V was clipped by 4 bases and J by 1 base, with 13 bases between them. The germline CDR1 and CDR2 sequences are GTSNPN and SVGIG (reference sequence). This CDR3 has 14 amino acids. The CDR3 sequence is CAWNSAGANTEAFF. As DNA, the CDR3 is TGTGCCTGGAATTCGGCAGGAGCGAACACTGAAGCTTTCTTT.

The chain recombines TRBV29-1 with TRBJ2-3, with 12 bases lining up with TRBD2. V dropped 1 base and J dropped 2; count of bases not matched to a gene: 13. There are 19 residues in the CDR3. CDR1 and CDR2 from the germline V gene are SQVTM and ANQGSEA. CDR3 sequence reads: CSVEGDIRTSGAATDTQYF. The CDR3, as DNA: TGCAGCGTTGAAGGGGACATCCGGACTAGCGGGGCTGCCACAGATACGCAGTATTTT.

The chain couples TRBV12-3 or TRBV12-4 to TRBJ1-6; D gene uncertain. Trimming took 0 bases from V and 9 from J, leaving 9 bases between them. The length of the CDR3 is 14 residues. CDR3 amino acids: CASSLAQEFSPLHF. CDR3 in DNA: TGTGCCAGCAGTTTAGCGCAGGAGTTTTCACCCCTCCACTTT.

This clonotype has a count of ten or more. This rearrangement joins TRBV10-3 to TRBJ2-7; TRBD1 matches at 10 bases. Trimming cost V 5 bases and J 3 bases; bases outside gene matches: 10. CDR1 and CDR2 from the germline V gene are ENHRY and SYGVKD. This CDR3 has 16 amino acids. The CDR3 coding sequence is TGTGCCATCAGTTCCCTTTCGGGACAGGGGTTCTACGAGCAGTACTTC. Translating gives CAISSLSGQGFYEQYF.

This clonotype has just a few counts. The chain couples TRBV28 to TRBJ2-7; 10 positions agree with TRBD2. The CDR3 is 15 amino acids. After removal of 5 bases from V and 6 bases from J, the junction contained 10 bases not matched to a gene. Germline V gene lookup returns CDR1 MDHEN and CDR2 SYDVKM. CDR3 sequence: CASSPSLAGASEQYF. Written as DNA, the CDR3 is TGTGCCAGCAGTCCATCCCTAGCGGGAGCTTCCGAGCAGTACTTC.

This clonotype was counted only a few times. The chain combines TRBV6-5 with TRBJ2-1; the D call may be TRBD1 or TRBD2 (6 bases each). With 7 bases removed from V and 1 base from J, the gap between germline ends came to 14 bases. CDR3 length: 15 residues. Germline lookup yields CDR1 MNHEY and CDR2 SVGAGI. The CDR3 DNA follows: TGTGCCAGCAAACCGTGGGGGGCTTCCTACAATGAGCAGTTCTTC. It encodes CASKPWGASYNEQFF.